Following are 18 T cell receptor beta chains from one sample sequenced in a study of T cells in Graves' hyperthyroidism and ophthalmopathy. TCR beta CDR3 regions were amplified from RNA transcripts. First-round RT-PCR with HTBI primers amplified the TCR CDR3 region. TCRdb used MiXCR to reprocess the multiplex PCR reads, holding one entry per CDR3 protein. This sample has fewer than 750,000 distinct CDR3 sequences; about 15% occur once, and the top ten carry around 13%. Source material: blood. These receptors came from a woman between 50 and 59 years old with Graves' ophthalmopathy.

This clonotype has ten or more counts. This chain uses TRBV5-1 with TRBJ2-2; unclear D gene. V was trimmed by 4 bases and J by 2 bases, leaving 9 bases between them. The CDR3 length is 14 residues. The germline V gene encodes CDR1 SGHRS and CDR2 YFSETQ. The CDR3: CASSQQINTGELFF. CDR3 bases: TGCGCCAGCAGCCAGCAGATAAACACCGGGGAGCTGTTTTTT.

About this clonotype itself: One base away lies a much larger clone, so this may be a sequencing read error. V is TRBV10-3 and J is TRBJ2-1; TRBD2 aligns across 11 bases. V gave up 3 bases and J gave up 7 bases; unmatched junction bases: 11. This CDR3 spans 17 amino acids. Germline CDR1 ENHRY, CDR2 SYGVKD. This CDR3 is CAISETRLAGTSNEQFF. Written as DNA, the CDR3 is TGTGCCATCAGTGAAACAAGACTAGCGGGAACGTCGAATGAGCAGTTCTTC.

Concerning this clonotype itself: Given a much more abundant clone one base away, this may be a read error. This chain links TRBV5-1 with TRBJ1-1, with no clear D. This CDR3 region has 16 residues. Germline V gene sequence: CDR1 SGHRS, CDR2 YFSETQ. The V end lost 0 bases, the J end lost 10 bases, and 22 bases lay between the germline ends. The CDR3 region has the DNA TGCGCCAGCAGCTTGGATCCCTCTGGCGGGTCAGGACCAGCTTTCTTT. Translation gives CASSLDPSGGSGPAFF.

This clonotype occurred many times. The chain uses TRBV28 and TRBJ2-1; 9 bases align to TRBD1. J was trimmed by 3 bases and V by 3 bases; bases with no gene match: 6. The germline V gene has CDR1 MDHEN and CDR2 SYDVKM. The CDR3 is made up of 16 amino acids. The CDR3 coding sequence is TGTGCCAGCAGTTTTCCCAGGACAGGGGTCTACAATGAGCAGTTCTTC. Its protein product is CASSFPRTGVYNEQFF.

The gene calls are TRBV7-6 and TRBJ2-5; D ambiguous. CDR1 is SGHVS, CDR2 FNYEAQ, per germline. With 5 bases removed from V and 2 bases from J, the gap between germline ends came to 6 bases. This CDR3 comprises 12 residues. The CDR3 DNA sequence: TGTGCCAGCAGCACCCGACAAGAGACCCAGTACTTC. Translated, it gives CASSTRQETQYF.

On this clonotype: This clone may be a read error of a much larger clone one base away. This sequence joins TRBV29-1 and TRBJ2-1, with 8 bases fitting TRBD2. The CDR3 totals 12 residues. Germline lookup yields CDR1 SQVTM and CDR2 ANQGSEA. The CDR3, as DNA: TGCAGCGTTGAATCAGCGGGGGATGAGCGGTTCTTC. This translates into CSVESAGDERFF.

This clonotype was seen only a few times. The chain uses TRBV4-2 and TRBJ2-1; 8 bases fit TRBD2. Germline CDR1 LGHNA, CDR2 YNFKEQ. V shed 0 bases, J shed 7 bases, and the junction held 8 bases outside the gene matches. This CDR3 comprises 16 residues. CDR3: CASSQDLAGGQNEQFF. The CDR3 bases are TGTGCCAGCAGCCAAGATCTTGCGGGAGGCCAGAATGAGCAGTTCTTC.

This clonotype was recorded a few times. The rearrangement uses TRBV25-1 and TRBJ2-2; 7 bases fit TRBD1. The CDR3 loop spans 14 amino acids. Germline V gene data show CDR1 as MGHDK and CDR2 as SYGVNS. V was clipped by 4 bases and J by 4 bases; unmatched bases: 3. The CDR3 nucleotides are TGTGCCAGCAGTGTAGCAGGGGGCACCGGGGAGCTGTTTTTT. Translation gives CASSVAGGTGELFF.

The chain couples TRBV28 to TRBJ2-1, with 12 nucleotides matching TRBD2. Germline CDR1 MDHEN, CDR2 SYDVKM. The junction had 5 bases not matched to a gene; V was cut back by 6 bases and J by 2 bases. The CDR3 runs 16 residues. Here the CDR3 reads CASRSTSGRPYNEQFF. CDR3 sequence (DNA): TGTGCCAGCAGGTCTACTAGCGGGAGGCCCTACAATGAGCAGTTCTTC. The full variable domain, completed using reference TRBV28 and TRBJ2-1, is DVKVTQSSRYLVKRTGEKVFLECVQDMDHENMFWYRQDPGLGLRLIYFSYDVKMKEKGDIPEGYSVSREKKERFSLILESASTNQTSMYLCASRSTSGRPYNEQFFGPGTRLTVL.

This clonotype was picked up many times. The chain uses TRBV7-8 and TRBJ1-2; the match to TRBD1 covers 9 bases. CDR3 length equals 15 residues. The germline CDR1 and CDR2 sequences are SGHVS and FQNEAQ. J lost 5 bases, V lost 6 bases, and 10 bases had no gene match. CDR3 bases: TGTGCCAGCAGTCTTCCCCGGACAGGGGTTTATGGCTACACCTTC. It encodes CASSLPRTGVYGYTF.

This clonotype has ten or more counts. V is TRBV7-3 and J is TRBJ2-1, with D perhaps matching TRBD2 (6 bases). Germline CDR1 is SGHTA and CDR2 is FQGTGA. There are 17 residues in the CDR3. Trimming shortened V by 2 bases and J by 3 bases, and 17 bases separated the two germline ends. The CDR3 DNA reads TGTGCCAGCAGCTTAGACGGGGGACGCCCAAGCTACAATGAGCAGTTCTTC. Its protein is CASSLDGGRPSYNEQFF.

This clonotype was seen repeatedly, ten times or more. V gene TRBV28 combines with J gene TRBJ1-2; D is unclear. The CDR3 runs 14 residues. V was pared by 4 bases and J by 5 bases, with 14 bases between. Germline V gives CDR1 MDHEN, CDR2 SYDVKM. The CDR3 coding sequence is TGTGCCAGCAGTTCCTACTGGGGAGGATATGGCTACACCTTC. Translation gives CASSSYWGGYGYTF.

This chain links TRBV7-9 with TRBJ2-4, with a weak D call TRBD2 (5 bases). CDR3 length: 11 residues. Germline assignment: CDR1 SEHNR and CDR2 FQNEAQ (reference sequence). Between the trimmed V and J ends, which lost 3 bases and 8 bases, there was a span of 5 bases. CDR3 sequence: CASSLGDIQYF. CDR3 DNA sequence: TGTGCCAGCAGCTTGGGAGACATTCAGTACTTC.

This clonotype has at least ten counts. The chain is built from TRBV20-1 and TRBJ2-5; TRBD2 aligns across 7 bases. The germline V gene has CDR1 DFQATT and CDR2 SNEGSKA (reference sequence). Unmatched junction bases numbered 17, after V lost 2 bases and J lost 2 bases. This CDR3 comprises 18 residues. CDR3: CSARIRRGGSQIQETQYF. CDR3 sequence (DNA): TGCAGTGCTAGAATCCGCCGCGGGGGATCGCAGATACAAGAGACCCAGTACTTC.

J is TRBJ2-1 and V is TRBV7-2; 7 nucleotides agree with TRBD2. The CDR3 has 16 amino acids. Trimming took 5 bases from V and 1 from J; bases not matched to a gene: 8. From germline, CDR1 is SGHTA and CDR2 FQGNSA. The CDR3 DNA is TGTGCCAGCAGCCCCGGGGTAGCGGGTTCCTACAATGAGCAGTTCTTC. Amino acids: CASSPGVAGSYNEQFF.

This clonotype has a count of ten or more. The J gene is TRBJ2-3, the V gene TRBV2; D gene ambiguous. CDR1 and CDR2 from the germline V gene are SNHLY and FYNNEI. This CDR3 spans 15 amino acids. Trimming left V 0 bases short and J 3 bases short, with 10 bases between. The CDR3, as DNA: TGTGCCAGCAGTGAAGCGCTTCGGGCAACAGATACGCAGTATTTT. As protein: CASSEALRATDTQYF.

Ten or more counts support this clonotype. The V and J genes are TRBV20-1 and TRBJ2-2, with 9 bases that match TRBD1. The ends lost 4 bases at V and 7 bases at J; junction bases unmatched: 13. This CDR3 spans 16 amino acids. The germline V gene encodes CDR1 DFQATT and CDR2 SNEGSKA (reference sequence). As DNA, the CDR3 is TGCAGTGCTAACTACAGGGGGCGATCCACCCGCGGGGAGCTGTTTTTT. It encodes CSANYRGRSTRGELFF.

In this sample, this clonotype turned up a few times. This chain links TRBV7-6 with TRBJ2-5; 7 bases match TRBD2. V lost 3 bases, J lost 2 bases, and 9 bases stayed unmatched. Germline CDR1 is SGHVS and CDR2 is FNYEAQ. The CDR3 contains 16 residues. CDR3 in DNA: TGTGCCAGCAGCTTGGAGGGGACTAACGATCAAGAGACCCAGTACTTC. It yields the protein CASSLEGTNDQETQYF.